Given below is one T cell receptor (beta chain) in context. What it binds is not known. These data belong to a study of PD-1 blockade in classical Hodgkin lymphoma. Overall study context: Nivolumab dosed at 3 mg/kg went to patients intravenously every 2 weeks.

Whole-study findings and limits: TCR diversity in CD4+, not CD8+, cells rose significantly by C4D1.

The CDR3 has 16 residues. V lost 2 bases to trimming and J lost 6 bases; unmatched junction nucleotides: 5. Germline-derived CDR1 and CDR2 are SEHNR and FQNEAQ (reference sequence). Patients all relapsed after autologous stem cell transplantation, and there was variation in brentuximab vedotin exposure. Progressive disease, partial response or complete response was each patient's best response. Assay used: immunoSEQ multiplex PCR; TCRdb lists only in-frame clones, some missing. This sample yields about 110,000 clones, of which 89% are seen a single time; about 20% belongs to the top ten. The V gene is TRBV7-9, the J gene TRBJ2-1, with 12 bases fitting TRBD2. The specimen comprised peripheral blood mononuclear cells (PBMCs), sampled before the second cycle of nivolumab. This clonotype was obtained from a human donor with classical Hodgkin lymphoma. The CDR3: CASSLWLAGGVNEQFF. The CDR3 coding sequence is TGTGCCAGCAGCTTATGGCTAGCGGGAGGGGTCAATGAGCAGTTCTTC.